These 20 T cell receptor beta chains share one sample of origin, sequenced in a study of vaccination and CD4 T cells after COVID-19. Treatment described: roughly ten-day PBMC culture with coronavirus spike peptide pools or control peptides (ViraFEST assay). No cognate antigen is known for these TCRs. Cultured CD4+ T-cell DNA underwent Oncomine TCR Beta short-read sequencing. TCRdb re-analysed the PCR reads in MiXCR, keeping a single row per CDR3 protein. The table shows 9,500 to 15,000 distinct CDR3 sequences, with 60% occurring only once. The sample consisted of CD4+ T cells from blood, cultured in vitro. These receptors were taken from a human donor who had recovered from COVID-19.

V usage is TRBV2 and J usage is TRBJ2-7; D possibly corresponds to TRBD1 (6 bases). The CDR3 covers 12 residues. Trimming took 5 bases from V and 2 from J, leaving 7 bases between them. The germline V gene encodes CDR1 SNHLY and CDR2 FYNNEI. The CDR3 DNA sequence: TGTGCCAGCAGTCGGACAGCCTACGAGCAGTACTTC. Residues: CASSRTAYEQYF.

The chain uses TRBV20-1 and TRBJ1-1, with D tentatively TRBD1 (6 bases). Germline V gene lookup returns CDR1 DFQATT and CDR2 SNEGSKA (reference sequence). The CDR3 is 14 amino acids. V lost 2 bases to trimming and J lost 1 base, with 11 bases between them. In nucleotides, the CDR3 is TGCAGTGCTAGAACCGGGACATCGAACACTGAAGCTTTCTTT. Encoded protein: CSARTGTSNTEAFF.

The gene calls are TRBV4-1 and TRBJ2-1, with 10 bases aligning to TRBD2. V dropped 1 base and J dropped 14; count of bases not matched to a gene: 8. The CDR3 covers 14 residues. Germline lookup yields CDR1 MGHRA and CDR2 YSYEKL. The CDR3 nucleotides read TGCGCCAGCAGCCAAGCCGCTCTAGCGGGAGAAGAGTTCTTC. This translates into CASSQAALAGEEFF.

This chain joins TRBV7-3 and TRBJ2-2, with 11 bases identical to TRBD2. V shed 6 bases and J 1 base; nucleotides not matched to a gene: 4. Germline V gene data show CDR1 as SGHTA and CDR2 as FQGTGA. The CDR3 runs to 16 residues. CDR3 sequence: CASRPGTSGNTGELFF. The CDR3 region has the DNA TGTGCCAGCAGACCCGGGACTAGCGGGAACACCGGGGAGCTGTTTTTT.

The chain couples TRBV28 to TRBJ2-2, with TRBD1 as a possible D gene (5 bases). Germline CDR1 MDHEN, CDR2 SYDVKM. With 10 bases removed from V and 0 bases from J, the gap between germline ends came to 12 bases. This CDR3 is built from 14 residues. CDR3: CATKGITNTGELFF. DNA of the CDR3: TGTGCCACCAAGGGGATTACGAACACCGGGGAGCTGTTTTTT.

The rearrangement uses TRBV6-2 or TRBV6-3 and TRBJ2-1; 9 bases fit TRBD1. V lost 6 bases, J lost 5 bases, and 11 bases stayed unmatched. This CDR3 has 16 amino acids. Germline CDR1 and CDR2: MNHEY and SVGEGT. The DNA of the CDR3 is TGTGCCAGCAGCGCGGACAGGGACAGGGTCCACAATGAGCAGTTCTTC. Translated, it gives CASSADRDRVHNEQFF.

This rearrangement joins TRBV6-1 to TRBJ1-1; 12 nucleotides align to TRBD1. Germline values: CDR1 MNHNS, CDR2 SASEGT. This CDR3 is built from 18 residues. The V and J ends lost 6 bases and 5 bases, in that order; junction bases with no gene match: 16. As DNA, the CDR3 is TGTGCCAGCAGGAACCAGGGCCGGGACAGGGGGCGGTATACTGAAGCTTTCTTT. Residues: CASRNQGRDRGRYTEAFF.

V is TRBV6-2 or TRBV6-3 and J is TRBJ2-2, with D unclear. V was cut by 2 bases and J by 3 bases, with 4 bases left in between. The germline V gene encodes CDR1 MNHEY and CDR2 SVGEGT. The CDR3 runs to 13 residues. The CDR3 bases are TGTGCCAGCAGTTACAGGGACACCGGGGAGCTGTTTTTT. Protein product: CASSYRDTGELFF.

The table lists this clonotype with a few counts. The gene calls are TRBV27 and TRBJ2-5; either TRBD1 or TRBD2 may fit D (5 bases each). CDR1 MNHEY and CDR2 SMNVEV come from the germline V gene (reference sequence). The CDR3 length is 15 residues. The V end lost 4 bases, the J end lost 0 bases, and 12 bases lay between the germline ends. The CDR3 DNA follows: TGTGCCAGCAGTTCACTACAGGACTACCAAGAGACCCAGTACTTC. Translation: CASSSLQDYQETQYF.

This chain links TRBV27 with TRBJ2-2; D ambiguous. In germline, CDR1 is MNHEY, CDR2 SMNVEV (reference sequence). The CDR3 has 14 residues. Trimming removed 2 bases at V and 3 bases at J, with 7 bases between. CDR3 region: CASSLNTHTGELFF. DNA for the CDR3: TGTGCCAGCAGTTTAAATACCCACACCGGGGAGCTGTTTTTT.

CDR3 DNA: TGTGCCAGCAGTCGCAAACCGGGACAGGGACTGTACGAGCAGTACTTC. Encoded protein: CASSRKPGQGLYEQYF. The chain uses TRBV6-2 or TRBV6-3 and TRBJ2-7; 9 bases map to TRBD1. The V gene end was trimmed by 5 bases and the J gene end by 4 bases; junction bases not matched to a gene: 12. This CDR3 spans 16 amino acids. CDR1 MNHEY and CDR2 SVGEGT come from the germline V gene.

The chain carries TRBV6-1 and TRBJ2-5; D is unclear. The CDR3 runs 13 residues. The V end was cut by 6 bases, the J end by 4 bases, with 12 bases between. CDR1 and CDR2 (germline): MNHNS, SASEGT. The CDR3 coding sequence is TGTGCCAGCAGGAAAAATCCCCGAGAGACCCAGTACTTC. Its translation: CASRKNPRETQYF.

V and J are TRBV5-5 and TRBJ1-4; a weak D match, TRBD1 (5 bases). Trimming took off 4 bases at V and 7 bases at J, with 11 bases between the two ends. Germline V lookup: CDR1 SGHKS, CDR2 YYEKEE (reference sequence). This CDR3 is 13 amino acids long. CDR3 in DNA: TGTGCCAGCAGCCGCTACAGGATTGAAAAACTGTTTTTT. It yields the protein CASSRYRIEKLFF.

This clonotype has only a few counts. The CDR3 sequence: CASSFLPDRYYGYTF. CDR3 coding DNA: TGTGCCAGCAGTTTCTTACCGGACCGGTACTATGGCTACACCTTC. This chain links TRBV6-2 or TRBV6-3 with TRBJ1-2; D ambiguous. With 4 bases removed from V and 3 bases from J, the gap between germline ends came to 15 bases. Germline CDR1 MNHEY, CDR2 SVGEGT. The CDR3 runs 15 residues.

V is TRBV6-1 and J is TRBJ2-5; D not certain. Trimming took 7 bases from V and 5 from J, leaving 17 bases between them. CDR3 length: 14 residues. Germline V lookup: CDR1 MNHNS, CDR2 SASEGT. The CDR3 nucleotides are TGTGCCAGCACTGGGGAACCGACCTGGGAGACCCAGTACTTC. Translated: CASTGEPTWETQYF.

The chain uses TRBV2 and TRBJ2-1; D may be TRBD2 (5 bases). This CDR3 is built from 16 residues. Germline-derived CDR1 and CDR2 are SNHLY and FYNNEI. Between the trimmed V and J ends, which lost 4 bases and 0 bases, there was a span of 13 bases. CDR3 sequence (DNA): TGTGCCAGCAGTGGGCCAGCGGCTAGCTCCTACAATGAGCAGTTCTTC. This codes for CASSGPAASSYNEQFF.

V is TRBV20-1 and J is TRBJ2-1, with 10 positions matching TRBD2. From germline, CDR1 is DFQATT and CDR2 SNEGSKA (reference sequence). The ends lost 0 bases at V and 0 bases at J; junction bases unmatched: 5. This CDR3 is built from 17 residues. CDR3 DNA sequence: TGCAGTGCTAGAGATCGGACTAGCGGCAGCTCCTACAATGAGCAGTTCTTC. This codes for CSARDRTSGSSYNEQFF.

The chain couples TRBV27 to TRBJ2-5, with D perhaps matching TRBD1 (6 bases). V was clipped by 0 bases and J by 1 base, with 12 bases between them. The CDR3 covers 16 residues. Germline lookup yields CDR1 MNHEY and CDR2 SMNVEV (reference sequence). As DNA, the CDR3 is TGTGCCAGCAGTTTATCACTCGGGACATTCCAAGAGACCCAGTACTTC. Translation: CASSLSLGTFQETQYF.

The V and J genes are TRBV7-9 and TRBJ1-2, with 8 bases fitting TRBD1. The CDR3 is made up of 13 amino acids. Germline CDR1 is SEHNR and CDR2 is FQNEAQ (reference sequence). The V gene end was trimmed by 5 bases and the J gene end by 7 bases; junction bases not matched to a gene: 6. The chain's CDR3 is CASSRQGLSGYTF. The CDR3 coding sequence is TGTGCCAGCAGCCGACAGGGGCTAAGTGGCTACACCTTC.

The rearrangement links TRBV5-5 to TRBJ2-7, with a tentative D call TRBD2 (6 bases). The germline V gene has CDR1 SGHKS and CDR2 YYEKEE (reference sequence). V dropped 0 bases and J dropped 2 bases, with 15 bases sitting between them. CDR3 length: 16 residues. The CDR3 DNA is TGTGCCAGCAGCTTGGTTGGTAGCGGATACACCTACGAGCAGTACTTC. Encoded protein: CASSLVGSGYTYEQYF.